These T cell receptor beta chains were read from a single sample in a study of blood T cell repertoires in COVID-19. The assay was immunoSEQ multiplex PCR, and TCRdb's table has in-frame clones only and misses some. The sample records about 150,000 clones, roughly 81% being singletons. Material for sequencing was PBMCs or T cells enriched from blood (not recorded which). The receptor source for this set is a woman aged 45-59 years with acute COVID-19. Both conserved end residues are part of each CDR3. A D gene is named only where the DNA matches it firmly. Size tells how often a clone was seen (once, few, many) or the class of an expanded clone, and some rows leave it out.

D,J,V,size,DNA,CDR3
-,TRBJ1-4,TRBV6-2/TRBV6-3,-,TGTGCCAGCAGTTCCCGGGTAACAGGTTTGGAAAAACTGTTTTTT,CASSSRVTGLEKLFF
-,TRBJ1-1,TRBV5-1,-,TGCGCCAGCAGCTTGGAAGCAACCATCAACACTGAAGCTTTCTTT,CASSLEATINTEAFF
-,TRBJ1-3,TRBV19,-,TGTGCCAGCTCCCGGGACTCCTACTCTGGAAACACCATATATTTT,CASSRDSYSGNTIYF
TRBD1,TRBJ1-5,TRBV19,-,TGTGCCAGTAGTACGACAGGGAACCAGCCCCAGCATTTT,CASSTTGNQPQHF
-,TRBJ2-5,TRBV3-1/TRBV3-2,-,TGTGCCAGCAGGACAATAGCGCAGGGGCAAGAGACCCAGTACTTC,CASRTIAQGQETQYF
TRBD1,TRBJ2-5,TRBV5-1,-,TGCGCCAGCAGCAATACAGGGGGCTGGGAAGAGACCCAGTACTTC,CASSNTGGWEETQYF
-,TRBJ2-1,TRBV3-1/TRBV3-2,-,TGTGCCAGCAGTTACGGATCGGGCAATGAGCAGTTCTTC,CASSYGSGNEQFF
-,TRBJ2-1,TRBV20-1,-,TGCAGTGCCGTTAACTACAATGAGCAGTTCTTC,CSAVNYNEQFF
-,TRBJ2-5,TRBV7-9,-,TGTGCCAGCAGCTTAGTTTATGCGCAAGAGACCCAGTACTTC,CASSLVYAQETQYF
-,TRBJ1-2,TRBV7-2,-,TGTGCCAGCAGTCCCGGGACACTCTATGGCTACACCTTC,CASSPGTLYGYTF
TRBD1,TRBJ1-2,TRBV7-8,-,TGTGCCAGCAGCTTAGAAACCAGGGGGCATGGCTACACCTTC,CASSLETRGHGYTF
-,TRBJ2-1,TRBV19,-,TGTGCCAGTAGTAGGACTTACACCGCCTACAATGAGCAGTTCTTC,CASSRTYTAYNEQFF
-,TRBJ2-7,TRBV12-2,-,TGTGCAAGTCGCTTCGGACAGGGGAGAAACGAGCAGTACTTC,CASRFGQGRNEQYF
TRBD1,TRBJ1-2,TRBV5-1,-,TGCGCCAGCAGCTTGGGGCAGGGGGCCTTCCTTAACTATGGCTACACCTTC,CASSLGQGAFLNYGYTF
-,TRBJ2-6,TRBV19,-,TGTGCCACCCTCACCTGGGAGGCGGGGGCCAACGTCCTGACTTTC,CATLTWEAGANVLTF
-,TRBJ2-7,TRBV10-2,-,TGCGCCACCGCAGCGCAGGACTCCACCCAGTACTTC,CATAAQDSTQYF
-,TRBJ2-1,TRBV25-1,-,TGTGCCAGCAGCCGAAGGGAGGAGCAGTTCTTC,CASSRREEQFF
TRBD2,TRBJ2-2,TRBV13,-,TGTGCCAGCAGCTTACGGTCGGGGGGATACACCGGGGAGCTGTTTTTT,CASSLRSGGYTGELFF
TRBD1,TRBJ2-7,TRBV7-8,few,TGTGCCAGCAGCTCCCCCCAGGACAGGGGAAGCTACGAGCAGTACTTC,CASSSPQDRGSYEQYF
-,TRBJ2-5,TRBV20-1,-,TGCAGTGCTAGTGGAGCGGGCCAAGAGACCCAGTACTTC,CSASGAGQETQYF
TRBD1,TRBJ1-3,TRBV11-3,-,TGTGCCAGCAGCCTCAGGGGGGCTGGAAACACCATATATTTT,CASSLRGAGNTIYF
TRBD2,TRBJ2-7,TRBV19,-,TGTGCCAGTAGTATAGCTCTAGGAGCGGGAGACCACGAGCAGTACTTC,CASSIALGAGDHEQYF
-,TRBJ2-1,TRBV7-2,-,TGTGCCAGCAGCTTAGGACAGGACCGCGAGCAGTTCTTC,CASSLGQDREQFF
-,TRBJ1-6,TRBV7-2,-,TGTGCCAGCAGCTTAAATCCGGGGAGCAATTCACCCCTCCACTTT,CASSLNPGSNSPLHF
-,TRBJ1-5,TRBV7-2,once,TGTGCCAGCAGCTTAGCAATACAGGGCCATCAGCCCCAGCATTTT,CASSLAIQGHQPQHF
-,TRBJ2-4,TRBV7-2,-,TGTGCCAGCAGCTTAGCGACAGATAAAAACATTCAGTACTTC,CASSLATDKNIQYF
-,TRBJ2-7,TRBV24-1,-,TGTGCCACCAGTGATGCAGGGAACCACGAGCAGTACTTC,CATSDAGNHEQYF
TRBD1,TRBJ2-3,TRBV4-2,-,TGTGCCAGCGCCCGGACAGGGGAGACAGATACGCAGTATTTT,CASARTGETDTQYF